The 9 T cell receptor beta chains reported below all come from one sample, sequenced in a study of radiation and T cells in renal cell carcinoma. The table came from immunoSEQ multiplex PCR; TCRdb's copy has only in-frame clones and leaves some out. The sample lists around 78,000 clones; about 89% were seen once. The sample's time point: blood 4 weeks post-SBRT, at nephrectomy. Treatment indicated: 15 Gy SBRT to primary tumor, nephrectomy 4 weeks later. The sequenced sample was blood, obtained from a patient whose treatment included radiotherapy and nephrectomy. The source of these receptors is a woman in her sixties or seventies with renal cell carcinoma.

The chain recombines TRBV10-3 with TRBJ2-7, with 12 bases matching TRBD2. Germline V gene sequence: CDR1 ENHRY, CDR2 SYGVKD. The CDR3 is 16 amino acids. V was pared by 3 bases and J by 0 bases, with 3 bases of the junction left unmatched. CDR3: CAISDRLAGASYEQYF. The CDR3 DNA follows: TGTGCCATCAGTGACAGACTAGCGGGGGCCTCCTACGAGCAGTACTTC.

The chain carries TRBV4-1 and TRBJ2-7; 7 bases fit TRBD1. The CDR3 length is 14 residues. J was trimmed by 0 bases and V by 4 bases; bases with no gene match: 3. Germline CDR1 MGHRA, CDR2 YSYEKL. The CDR3 is CASSPRQGSYEQYF. The CDR3 DNA follows: TGCGCCAGCAGCCCCCGACAGGGCTCCTACGAGCAGTACTTC.

This clone was recorded only once. The rearrangement uses TRBV6-5 and TRBJ1-5; 7 nucleotides match TRBD1. The CDR3 has 15 residues. J was trimmed by 3 bases and V by 6 bases; bases with no gene match: 8. Germline CDR1 and CDR2: MNHEY and SVGAGI. This CDR3 is CASRPLTGINQPQHF. CDR3 DNA sequence: TGTGCCAGCAGACCCCTGACAGGGATCAATCAGCCCCAGCATTTT.

V is TRBV12-2 and J is TRBJ2-3; whether TRBD1, the table's D call, matches the DNA was not checked. TRBV12-2 is flagged as a pseudogene. The CDR3 sequence is 21 residues long. DNA for the CDR3: TGTGCAAGTCGCTTAGCGCGAGATCTGGGACAGGGGCAAATCTACACAGATACGCAGTATTTT. Protein sequence: CASRLARDLGQGQIYTDTQYF.

As for this clone: A read error may produce the germline difference seen at one junction end. The rearrangement links TRBV7-7 to TRBJ2-7, with D unclear. There are 12 residues in the CDR3. Germline values: CDR1 SSHAT, CDR2 FNYEAQ (reference sequence). For the CDR3, the DNA is TGTGCTAGCAGCTTCGTGGTAAGGGAGCAGTACTTC. Its protein product is CASSFVVREQYF.

This chain connects TRBV28 to TRBJ2-1; tentatively, D is TRBD2 (7 bases). The CDR3 runs to 15 residues. The germline CDR1 and CDR2 sequences are MDHEN and SYDVKM. Trimming took off 6 bases at V and 6 bases at J, with 18 bases between the two ends. CDR3 nucleotides: TGTGCCAGCAGCTATACAGGGAGGGGGGGCAATGAGCAGTTCTTC. Its protein is CASSYTGRGGNEQFF.

The V and J genes are TRBV28 and TRBJ1-1; no firm D call. The CDR3 extends over 14 amino acids. The V end was cut by 7 bases, the J end by 1 base, with 13 bases between. The germline CDR1 and CDR2 sequences are MDHEN and SYDVKM. The CDR3 spells CASTLGSGNTEAFF. For the CDR3, the DNA is TGTGCCAGCACCTTAGGGTCGGGGAACACTGAAGCTTTCTTT.

The chain combines TRBV6-6 with TRBJ1-3; D remains ambiguous. Germline V CDR1 and CDR2: MNHNY, SVGAGI (reference sequence). Trimming stripped 5 bases from V and 0 bases from J, with 11 bases between. The CDR3 is made up of 15 amino acids. In nucleotides, the CDR3 is TGTGCCAGCAGTCCCGGGTCGAGCTCTGGAAACACCATATATTTT. Translating gives CASSPGSSSGNTIYF.

V and J are TRBV5-4 and TRBJ1-1; D gene ambiguous. Between the trimmed V and J ends, which lost 3 bases and 0 bases, there was a span of 9 bases. The CDR3 is 14 amino acids. Germline lookup yields CDR1 SGHNT and CDR2 YYREEE (reference sequence). This CDR3 reads CASSSNTVNTEAFF. DNA for the CDR3: TGTGCCAGCAGCTCCAATACCGTGAACACTGAAGCTTTCTTT.